A selection of T cell receptor beta chains follows, all from one sample in a study of a mutant IDH1 vaccine in newly diagnosed glioma. No antigen has been identified for these receptors. TCRdb's copy holds only in-frame clones and misses some; the assay was immunoSEQ multiplex PCR. The sample contains under 70,000 clones, about 80% of which appear only once. The sample here was PBMCs, taken from a glioma patient whose treatment included an IDH1 peptide vaccine. The receptor set was obtained from a woman aged 50 to 60 with glioma. Each CDR3 is given with its conserved first and last residue. The D gene is left open where the match is weak. Not all rows give a size; the values are once, few, many and, for expanded clones, a class.

d_call clone_size j_call v_call cdr3_nt cdr3_aa
TRBD1 few TRBJ1-2 TRBV19 TGTGCCAGTAGTACAGATGGACAGGGGGCAGGAGGCTACACCTTC CASSTDGQGAGGYTF
TRBD1 - TRBJ2-7 TRBV11-2 TGTGCCAGCAGCTCCCTGACAGGGAAGAGGTCCTACGAGCAGTACTTC CASSSLTGKRSYEQYF
TRBD1 - TRBJ1-2 TRBV15 TGTGCCACCAGCTCCCCACAGGGGGCGGGAGGCTACACCTTC CATSSPQGAGGYTF
TRBD1 - TRBJ1-2 TRBV7-2 TGTGCCAGCAGCTTAGGGACAGGGCCTTACGGCTACACCTTC CASSLGTGPYGYTF
- - TRBJ1-5 TRBV7-2 TGTGCCAGCAGCTACCTGGGGGCGGGTAGCAATCAGCCCCAGCATTTT CASSYLGAGSNQPQHF
- - TRBJ2-1 TRBV4-2 TGTGCCAGCAGCCAAGATCCCCTAAATGAGCAGTTCTTC CASSQDPLNEQFF
- few TRBJ1-1 TRBV10-3 TGTGCCATCAGTGAGTCGATTAGAGGTGAAGCTTTCTTT CAISESIRGEAFF
TRBD2 - TRBJ2-7 TRBV7-6 TGTGCCAGCAGCTCATCGGGACTAGCTACCGAGCAGTACTTC CASSSSGLATEQYF
- - TRBJ1-2 TRBV7-2 TGTGCCAGCAGCCCAGGGATGGGAGATGGCTACACCTTC CASSPGMGDGYTF
- - TRBJ2-4 TRBV2 TGTGCCAGCACCCAGGGTGCCAAAAACATTCAGTACTTC CASTQGAKNIQYF
- - TRBJ1-2 TRBV5-1 TGCGCCAGCAGCTTTCAGGGTCCCTATGGCTACACCTTC CASSFQGPYGYTF
- - TRBJ2-3 TRBV4-1 TGCGCCAGCAGCCAAGTAGCAGCGGCTCCAGAAGATACGCAGTATTTT CASSQVAAAPEDTQYF
TRBD2 - TRBJ2-7 TRBV6-1 TGTGCCAGCAGTGAATTGGCTGGGGAGGGCTACGAGCAGTACTTC CASSELAGEGYEQYF
- - TRBJ1-1 TRBV5-1 TGCGCCAGCAGCTTGGCCCCAGGTTTGAACACTGAAGCTTTCTTT CASSLAPGLNTEAFF
- few TRBJ1-6 TRBV7-2 TGTGCCAGCAGCTTAGCCCGGGATAATTCACCCCTCCACTTT CASSLARDNSPLHF
- - TRBJ2-3 TRBV28 TGTGCCAGCAGTTCGCCAGGGATTGGCGCAGATACGCAGTATTTT CASSSPGIGADTQYF
TRBD1 - TRBJ1-5 TRBV19 TGTGCCAGTAGCCAGCAGGGGGCGGGCAATCAGCCCCAGCATTTT CASSQQGAGNQPQHF
- few TRBJ1-5 TRBV2 TGTGCCAGCAGCGAAGACGGCCTTAGCAATCAGCCCCAGCATTTT CASSEDGLSNQPQHF
TRBD1 - TRBJ2-3 TRBV4-1 TGCGCCAGCAGCCAGGGACAGGGACCCACAGATACGCAGTATTTT CASSQGQGPTDTQYF
- - TRBJ1-3 TRBV19 TGTGCCACTACATCGACAGCGAACGGAGGATCTGGAAACACCATATATTTT CATTSTANGGSGNTIYF
TRBD1 - TRBJ1-5 TRBV6-5 TGTGCCAGCAGTTACGGCAGGGGGAATCAGCCCCAGCATTTT CASSYGRGNQPQHF
TRBD1 - TRBJ2-4 TRBV6-5 TGTGCCAGCAGGGTACCGGGACAGGGAAACATTCAGTACTTC CASRVPGQGNIQYF
- - TRBJ1-1 TRBV7-2 TGTGCCAGCAGCTTCCTGGGGGGGTTCCTCAAGGAAGCTTTCTTT CASSFLGGFLKEAFF
TRBD2 - TRBJ2-5 TRBV9 TGTGCCAGCAGCGTCTCTAGCGGGGCCCAGGAGACCCAGTACTTC CASSVSSGAQETQYF